Below are 25 T cell receptor beta chains sequenced from a single sample in a study of blood T cell repertoires in COVID-19. Using immunoSEQ multiplex PCR, the repertoire was profiled, and TCRdb retains in-frame clones only, with some absent. The data contain about 250,000 clones, approximately 88% of them seen just once; the ten biggest clones take up 27%. The specimen sequenced was peripheral blood. The source of these receptors is a man aged 35-49 years with acute or convalescent COVID-19.

The CDR3 coding sequence is TGTGCCAGCAGCTTAATGGCGGGAGCCGGCACAGATACGCAGTATTTT. Protein sequence: CASSLMAGAGTDTQYF. The chain links TRBV7-3 to TRBJ2-3; 7 bases are shared with TRBD2. The CDR3 covers 16 residues. Looked up from germline, CDR1 is SGHTA and CDR2 is FQGTGA. Unmatched junction bases numbered 5, after V lost 1 base and J lost 1 base.

CDR3 amino acids: CASSQQQGKNTEAFF. CDR3 DNA sequence: TGTGCCAGCAGCCAGCAACAGGGGAAGAACACTGAAGCTTTCTTT. This sequence joins TRBV7-9 and TRBJ1-1, with 7 bases lining up with TRBD1. Trimming removed 5 bases from V and 1 base from J; junction bases left unmatched: 7. Looked up from germline, CDR1 is SEHNR and CDR2 is FQNEAQ (reference sequence). This CDR3 is built from 15 residues.

The chain recombines TRBV5-1 with TRBJ2-5; the match to TRBD2 covers 11 bases. Losses at the gene ends were 3 bases for V and 4 bases for J; bases not matched to a gene: 11. Germline lookup yields CDR1 SGHRS and CDR2 YFSETQ. The CDR3 extends over 17 amino acids. The DNA of the CDR3 is TGCGCCAGCAGCTGGGAAACTAGCGGGAGACGATTAGAGACCCAGTACTTC. Translating it yields CASSWETSGRRLETQYF.

The chain carries TRBV29-1 and TRBJ2-3; the D is unclear. The CDR3 runs to 13 residues. From germline, CDR1 is SQVTM and CDR2 ANQGSEA. The V end was cut by 1 base, the J end by 5 bases, with 10 bases between. CDR3: CSVEGFQEDTQYF. The CDR3 DNA is TGCAGCGTTGAAGGTTTCCAGGAAGATACGCAGTATTTT.

J is TRBJ1-2 and V is TRBV5-1, with TRBD1 as a possible D gene (5 bases). Deletions cut 1 base from V and 5 bases from J, with 21 bases between. The CDR3 extends over 17 amino acids. CDR1 is SGHRS and CDR2 is YFSETQ in the germline V gene. CDR3 sequence (DNA): TGCGCCAGCAGCTTGTTTCAAGTGGTAGGACATACTTATGGCTACACCTTC. Translating it yields CASSLFQVVGHTYGYTF.

The J gene is TRBJ2-7, the V gene TRBV25-1, with 9 bases fitting TRBD2. CDR3 length: 14 residues. Germline V CDR1 and CDR2: MGHDK, SYGVNS. The V and J ends lost 10 bases and 3 bases, in that order; junction bases with no gene match: 10. The CDR3 sequence: CANERAGGLYEQYF. DNA of the CDR3: TGTGCCAACGAACGAGCGGGGGGACTCTACGAGCAGTACTTC.

This clone has just a few counts. This sequence joins TRBV4-2 and TRBJ2-7; 8 nucleotides agree with TRBD1. J lost 3 bases, V lost 3 bases, and 4 bases had no gene match. CDR3 length: 14 amino acids. Germline V gene data show CDR1 as LGHNA and CDR2 as YNFKEQ. CDR3 sequence (DNA): TGTGCCAGCAGCCACCGCGGGACAGGCTACGAGCAGTACTTC. Translation gives CASSHRGTGYEQYF.

The gene calls are TRBV11-1 and TRBJ1-1; D perhaps matches TRBD1 (6 bases). The CDR3 extends over 16 amino acids. Germline V gene data show CDR1 as SGHAT and CDR2 as FQDESV (reference sequence). V dropped 4 bases and J dropped 0 bases, with 15 bases sitting between them. CDR3 loop: CASSSTNRVMNTEAFF. In DNA, the CDR3 is TGTGCCAGCAGCTCGACTAACAGGGTCATGAACACTGAAGCTTTCTTT.

This chain links TRBV12-3 or TRBV12-4 with TRBJ2-7, with TRBD2 matching 10 bases. After removal of 5 bases from V and 6 bases from J, the junction contained 4 bases not matched to a gene. The CDR3 runs 13 residues. CDR3 in DNA: TGTGCCAGCAGTACGGGACTAGCGTTCGAGCAGTACTTC. Its protein is CASSTGLAFEQYF.

The chain joins TRBV5-4 to TRBJ1-3; no definite D call. Trimming removed 0 bases from V and 4 bases from J, with 8 bases in between. This CDR3 spans 14 amino acids. Germline values: CDR1 SGHNT, CDR2 YYREEE (reference sequence). The CDR3 coding sequence is TGTGCCAGCAGCTTGGGACTTTCCGGAAACACCATATATTTT. Its protein is CASSLGLSGNTIYF.

V and J are TRBV6-5 and TRBJ1-1, with a possible D match to TRBD1 (5 bases). CDR3 size: 13 residues. From germline, CDR1 is MNHEY and CDR2 SVGAGI. V lost 2 bases, J lost 11 bases, and 15 bases lay in between. Written as DNA, the CDR3 is TGTGCCAGCAGTTACGAACTTCTGGGGCAGGCTTTCTTT. Translating gives CASSYELLGQAFF.

The chain employs TRBV7-6 and TRBJ2-3, with TRBD1 matching 10 bases. After removal of 5 bases from V and 6 bases from J, the junction contained 11 bases not matched to a gene. Looked up from germline, CDR1 is SGHVS and CDR2 is FNYEAQ. This CDR3 is built from 16 residues. CDR3 DNA sequence: TGTGCCAGCAGCCTCAGACAGGGGGCGGCTTCCGATACGCAGTATTTT. Its translation: CASSLRQGAASDTQYF.

The CDR3 DNA sequence: TGTGCTAGTGGTTTTGAGTACGAGCAGTACTTC. Its protein is CASGFEYEQYF. The chain is built from TRBV12-5 and TRBJ2-7; D gene ambiguous. The ends were cut back, 3 bases at V and 4 bases at J, with 4 bases in the middle. CDR1 and CDR2 from the germline V gene are LGHNT and FRNRAP. The CDR3 has 11 amino acids.

The V gene is TRBV30, the J gene TRBJ1-1; maybe TRBD1 (6 bases). Looked up from germline, CDR1 is GTSNPN and CDR2 is SVGIG (reference sequence). The CDR3 is 13 residues long. Trimming pared 4 bases from V and 4 bases from J, leaving 13 bases between. DNA for the CDR3: TGTGCCTGGATGCGTCAGGGGCTCACTGAAGCTTTCTTT. Translated, it gives CAWMRQGLTEAFF.

The rearrangement joins TRBV18 to TRBJ1-1, with D maybe TRBD1 (5 bases). V lost 2 bases and J lost 3, with 10 bases in between. The CDR3 covers 14 residues. The V gene's germline CDR1 is KGHSH and CDR2 LQKENI. The CDR3 DNA sequence: TGTGCCAGCTCACCAACGGGGGGGGACACTGAAGCTTTCTTT. Encoded protein: CASSPTGGDTEAFF.

The chain combines TRBV5-6 with TRBJ1-2; 7 bases are a match to TRBD1. The CDR3 is 15 amino acids. Germline CDR1 is SGHDT and CDR2 is YYEEEE. V gave up 6 bases and J gave up 2 bases; unmatched junction bases: 10. The CDR3 is CASTPDAQGNYGYTF. For the CDR3, the DNA is TGTGCCAGCACCCCCGATGCACAGGGGAACTATGGCTACACCTTC.

The V call is TRBV5-4, the J call TRBJ2-1; 10 nucleotides match TRBD2. Germline CDR1 SGHNT, CDR2 YYREEE (reference sequence). Germline trimming cut 4 bases from V and 4 bases from J; bases unmatched to any gene: 2. CDR3 length: 14 residues. CDR3 protein: CASSPGLAYNEQFF. In nucleotides, the CDR3 is TGTGCCAGCAGCCCGGGACTAGCGTACAATGAGCAGTTCTTC.

This clone has only one observation. The chain uses TRBV6-1 and TRBJ2-7, with D tentatively TRBD2 (6 bases). The germline V gene has CDR1 MNHNS and CDR2 SASEGT. Trimming removed 3 bases at V and 3 bases at J, with 15 bases between. The CDR3 is made up of 15 amino acids. The chain's CDR3 is CASSDTRRLGYEQYF. The CDR3 coding sequence is TGTGCCAGCAGTGATACTCGACGACTAGGCTACGAGCAGTACTTC.

The rearrangement links TRBV7-8 to TRBJ2-1; perhaps TRBD2 as D (6 bases). The CDR3 covers 17 residues. Trimming pared 5 bases from V and 0 bases from J, leaving 17 bases between. Looked up from germline, CDR1 is SGHVS and CDR2 is FQNEAQ. CDR3 sequence: CASSPGVAVRSYNEQFF. The CDR3 nucleotides are TGTGCCAGCAGCCCGGGAGTAGCAGTCCGCTCCTACAATGAGCAGTTCTTC.

V and J are TRBV19 and TRBJ1-5; D is ambiguous. The CDR3 runs 14 residues. V was clipped by 6 bases and J by 4 bases, with 13 bases between them. Germline loops: CDR1 LNHDA, CDR2 SQIVND (reference sequence). CDR3 protein: CASRLGRANQPQHF. CDR3 DNA: TGTGCCAGTAGATTGGGGAGGGCTAATCAGCCCCAGCATTTT. The full variable domain, rest sourced from reference TRBV19 and TRBJ1-5, is DGGITQSPKYLFRKEGQNVTLSCEQNLNHDAMYWYRQDPGQGLRLIYYSQIVNDFQKGDIAEGYSVSREKKESFPLTVTSAQKNPTAFYLCASRLGRANQPQHFGDGTRLSIL.

This chain uses TRBV4-2 with TRBJ1-2; no clear D gene. Germline V CDR1 and CDR2: LGHNA, YNFKEQ. Trimming took off 1 base at V and 7 bases at J, with 13 bases between the two ends. This CDR3 has 14 amino acids. The CDR3 region is CASSQAITHRGYTF. The CDR3 bases are TGTGCCAGCAGCCAAGCAATCACACACCGTGGCTACACCTTC.

The chain is built from TRBV5-1 and TRBJ2-2; possible D gene TRBD2, 6 bases. The length of the CDR3 is 16 residues. Germline-derived CDR1 and CDR2 are SGHRS and YFSETQ. Trimming took 0 bases from V and 6 from J, leaving 15 bases between them. CDR3 sequence: CASSLAGRTSPGELFF. The CDR3 DNA reads TGCGCCAGCAGCTTGGCGGGGAGAACTAGCCCCGGGGAGCTGTTTTTT.

The V and J genes are TRBV6-5 and TRBJ2-2; TRBD1 might be the D (5 bases). CDR1 and CDR2 from the germline V gene are MNHEY and SVGAGI. V gave up 5 bases and J gave up 3 bases, with 10 bases separating them. CDR3 size: 14 residues. The CDR3 is CASSPQGYTGELFF. The CDR3 DNA reads as TGTGCCAGCAGTCCCCAGGGTTACACCGGGGAGCTGTTTTTT.

There are a few counts of this clone. The chain combines TRBV27 with TRBJ2-3; D is uncertain. Germline-derived CDR1 and CDR2 are MNHEY and SMNVEV (reference sequence). V lost 3 bases, J lost 0 bases, and 7 bases lay in between. There are 14 residues in the CDR3. CDR3 sequence reads: CASSFWQSTDTQYF. DNA for the CDR3: TGTGCCAGCAGTTTCTGGCAGAGCACAGATACGCAGTATTTT.

This chain connects TRBV6-5 to TRBJ1-5; 8 bases map to TRBD1. The CDR3 has 14 amino acids. Germline values: CDR1 MNHEY, CDR2 SVGAGI. V trimming: 6 bases; J trimming: 4 bases; junction bases outside the gene matches: 5. CDR3 bases: TGTGCCAGCAGCCTGGACAGGGTTAATCAGCCCCAGCATTTT. Encoded protein: CASSLDRVNQPQHF.